This T cell receptor beta chain comes out of a study of blood T cell repertoires in COVID-19. Study-level background: The origin of the acute and convalescent COVID-19 samples was the United States, Italy and Spain.

The V gene end was trimmed by 0 bases and the J gene end by 10 bases; junction bases not matched to a gene: 6. CDR3 length equals 13 residues. The germline CDR1 and CDR2 sequences are SGHRS and YFSETQ. Produced via immunoSEQ multiplex PCR; TCRdb's table is partial and in-frame only. The profile shows about 330,000 clones, approximately 90% of them singletons. The gene calls are TRBV5-1 and TRBJ1-2, with 7 positions matching TRBD1. The specimen sequenced was peripheral blood. The receptor was isolated from a man aged 30 to 39 with COVID-19, enrolled during active disease. The DNA for the CDR3 is TGCGCCAGCAGCTTGGAGCCGGACAGGTACTACACCTTC. It encodes CASSLEPDRYYTF. Drawing the rest from reference TRBV5-1 and TRBJ1-2, the complete variable domain is KAGVTQTPRYLIKTRGQQVTLSCSPISGHRSVSWYQQTPGQGLQFLFEYFSETQRNKGNFPGRFSGRQFSNSRSEMNVSTLELGDSALYLCASSLEPDRYYTFGSGTRLTVV.